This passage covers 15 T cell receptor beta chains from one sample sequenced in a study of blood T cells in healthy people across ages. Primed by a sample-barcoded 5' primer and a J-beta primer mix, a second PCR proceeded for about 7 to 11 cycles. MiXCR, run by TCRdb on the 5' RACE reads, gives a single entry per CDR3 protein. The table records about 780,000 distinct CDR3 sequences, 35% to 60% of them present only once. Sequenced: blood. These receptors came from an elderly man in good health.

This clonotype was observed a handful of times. The CDR3 DNA follows: TGCGCCAGCAGCCAAGATTGGAGCGGGACTCGCACAGATACGCAGTATTTT. Its translation: CASSQDWSGTRTDTQYF. This chain connects TRBV4-3 to TRBJ2-3, with 7 positions matching TRBD2. The CDR3 sequence is 17 residues long. The junction had 7 bases not matched to a gene; V was cut back by 0 bases and J by 1 base. CDR1 is LGHNA, CDR2 YSLEER, per germline.

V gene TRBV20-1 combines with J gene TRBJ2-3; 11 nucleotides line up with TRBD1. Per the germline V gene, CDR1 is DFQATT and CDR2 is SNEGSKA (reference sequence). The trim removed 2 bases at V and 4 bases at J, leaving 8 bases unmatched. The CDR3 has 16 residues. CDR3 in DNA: TGCAGTGCTAGAATCAGGACAGGGGGCGGCGCAGATACGCAGTATTTT. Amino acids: CSARIRTGGGADTQYF.

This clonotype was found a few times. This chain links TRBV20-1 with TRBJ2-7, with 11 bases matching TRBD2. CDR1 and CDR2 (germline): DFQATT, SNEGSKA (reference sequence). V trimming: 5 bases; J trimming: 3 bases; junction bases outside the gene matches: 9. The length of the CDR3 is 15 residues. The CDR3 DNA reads TGCAGTGCTTCCCGCCCGGGACTAGCGGACTACGAGCAGTACTTC. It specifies CSASRPGLADYEQYF.

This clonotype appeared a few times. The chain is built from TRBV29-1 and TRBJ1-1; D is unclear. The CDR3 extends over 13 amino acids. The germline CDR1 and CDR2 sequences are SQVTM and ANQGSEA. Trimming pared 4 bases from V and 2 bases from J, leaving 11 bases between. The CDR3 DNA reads TGCAGCGTTGCTTTCCAGAGAAACACTGAAGCTTTCTTT. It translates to CSVAFQRNTEAFF.

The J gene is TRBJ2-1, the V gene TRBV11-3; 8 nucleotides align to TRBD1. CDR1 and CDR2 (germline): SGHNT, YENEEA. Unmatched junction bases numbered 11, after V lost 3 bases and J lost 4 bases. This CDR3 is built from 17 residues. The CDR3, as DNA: TGTGCCAGCAGCTTGCAGGGGGCTGGCTCCGGATACAATGAGCAGTTCTTC. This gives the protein CASSLQGAGSGYNEQFF. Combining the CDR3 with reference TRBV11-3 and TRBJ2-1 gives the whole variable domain EAGVVQSPRYKIIEKKQPVAFWCNPISGHNTLYWYLQNLGQGPELLIRYENEEAVDDSQLPKDRFSAERLKGVDSTLKIQPAELGDSAVYLCASSLQGAGSGYNEQFFGPGTRLTVL.

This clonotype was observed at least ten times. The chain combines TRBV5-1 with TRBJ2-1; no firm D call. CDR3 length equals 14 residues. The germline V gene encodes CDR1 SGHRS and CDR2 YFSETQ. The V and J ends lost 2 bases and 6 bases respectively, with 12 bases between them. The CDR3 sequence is CASSLRASVNEQFF. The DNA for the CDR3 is TGCGCCAGCAGCTTACGCGCGTCAGTCAATGAGCAGTTCTTC.

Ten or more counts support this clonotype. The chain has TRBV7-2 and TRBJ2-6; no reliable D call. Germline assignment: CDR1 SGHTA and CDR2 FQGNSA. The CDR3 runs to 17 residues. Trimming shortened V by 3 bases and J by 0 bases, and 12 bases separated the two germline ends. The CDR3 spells CASSFFQQISGANVLTF. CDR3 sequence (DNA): TGTGCCAGCAGCTTTTTCCAACAGATCTCTGGGGCCAACGTCCTGACTTTC. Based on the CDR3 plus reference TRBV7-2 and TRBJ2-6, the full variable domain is GAGVSQSPSNKVTEKGKDVELRCDPISGHTALYWYRQSLGQGLEFLIYFQGNSAPDKSGLPSDRFSAERTGGSVSTLTIQRTQQEDSAVYLCASSFFQQISGANVLTFGAGSRLTVL.

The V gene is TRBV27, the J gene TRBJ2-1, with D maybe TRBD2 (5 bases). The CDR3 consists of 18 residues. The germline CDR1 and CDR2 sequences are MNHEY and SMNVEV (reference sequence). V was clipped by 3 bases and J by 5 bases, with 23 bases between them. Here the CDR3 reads CASSFLSGGYGENNEQFF. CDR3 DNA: TGTGCCAGCAGTTTTCTAAGTGGCGGATATGGGGAGAACAATGAGCAGTTCTTC.

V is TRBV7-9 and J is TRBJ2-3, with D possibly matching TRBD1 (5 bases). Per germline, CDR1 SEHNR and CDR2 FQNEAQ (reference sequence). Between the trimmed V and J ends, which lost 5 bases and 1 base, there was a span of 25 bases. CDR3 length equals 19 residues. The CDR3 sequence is CASSPMFWSTESGTDTQYF. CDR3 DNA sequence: TGTGCCAGCAGCCCGATGTTTTGGTCGACAGAATCTGGCACAGATACGCAGTATTTT.

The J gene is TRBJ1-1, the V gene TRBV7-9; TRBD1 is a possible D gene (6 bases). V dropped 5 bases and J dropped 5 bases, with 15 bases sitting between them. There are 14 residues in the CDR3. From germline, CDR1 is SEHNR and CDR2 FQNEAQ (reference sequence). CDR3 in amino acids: CASSNSGGLTEAFF. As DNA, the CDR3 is TGTGCCAGCAGCAACAGCGGGGGGCTTACTGAAGCTTTCTTT.

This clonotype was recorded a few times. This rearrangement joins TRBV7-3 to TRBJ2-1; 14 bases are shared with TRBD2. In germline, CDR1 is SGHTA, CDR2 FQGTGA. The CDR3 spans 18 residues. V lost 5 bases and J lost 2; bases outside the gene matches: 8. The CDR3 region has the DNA TGTGCCAGCAGCCCTCAAGGGACTAGCGGGGGAACCTACAATGAGCAGTTCTTC. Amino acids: CASSPQGTSGGTYNEQFF.

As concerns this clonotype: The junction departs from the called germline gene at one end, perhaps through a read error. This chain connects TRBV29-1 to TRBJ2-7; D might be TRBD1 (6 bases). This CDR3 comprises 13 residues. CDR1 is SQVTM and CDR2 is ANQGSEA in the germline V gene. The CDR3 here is CSVGVGAGYDQYF. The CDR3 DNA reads TGCAGCGTTGGGGTGGGGGCTGGCTACGATCAGTACTTC.

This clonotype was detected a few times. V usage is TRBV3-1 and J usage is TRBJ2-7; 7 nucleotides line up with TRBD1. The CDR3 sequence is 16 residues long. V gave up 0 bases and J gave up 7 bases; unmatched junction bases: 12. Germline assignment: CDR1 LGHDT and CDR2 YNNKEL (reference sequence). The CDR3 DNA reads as TGTGCCAGCAGCCAAGATGGGACAGTCATGGGCGCGGAGCAGTACTTC. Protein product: CASSQDGTVMGAEQYF.

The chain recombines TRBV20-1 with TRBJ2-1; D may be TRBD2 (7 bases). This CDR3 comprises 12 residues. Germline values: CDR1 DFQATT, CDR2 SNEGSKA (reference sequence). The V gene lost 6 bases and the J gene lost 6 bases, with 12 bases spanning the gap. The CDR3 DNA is TGCAGTGCCGCCGGGGGGCCCAATGAGCAGTTCTTC. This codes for CSAAGGPNEQFF.

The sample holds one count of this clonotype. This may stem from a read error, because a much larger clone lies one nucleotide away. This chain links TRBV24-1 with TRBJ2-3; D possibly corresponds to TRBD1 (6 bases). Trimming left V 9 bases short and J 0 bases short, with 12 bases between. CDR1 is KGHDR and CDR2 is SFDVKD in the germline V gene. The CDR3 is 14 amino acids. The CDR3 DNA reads TGTGCCACCTGTGGGACAAGGAGCACAGATACGCAGTATTTT. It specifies CATCGTRSTDTQYF.